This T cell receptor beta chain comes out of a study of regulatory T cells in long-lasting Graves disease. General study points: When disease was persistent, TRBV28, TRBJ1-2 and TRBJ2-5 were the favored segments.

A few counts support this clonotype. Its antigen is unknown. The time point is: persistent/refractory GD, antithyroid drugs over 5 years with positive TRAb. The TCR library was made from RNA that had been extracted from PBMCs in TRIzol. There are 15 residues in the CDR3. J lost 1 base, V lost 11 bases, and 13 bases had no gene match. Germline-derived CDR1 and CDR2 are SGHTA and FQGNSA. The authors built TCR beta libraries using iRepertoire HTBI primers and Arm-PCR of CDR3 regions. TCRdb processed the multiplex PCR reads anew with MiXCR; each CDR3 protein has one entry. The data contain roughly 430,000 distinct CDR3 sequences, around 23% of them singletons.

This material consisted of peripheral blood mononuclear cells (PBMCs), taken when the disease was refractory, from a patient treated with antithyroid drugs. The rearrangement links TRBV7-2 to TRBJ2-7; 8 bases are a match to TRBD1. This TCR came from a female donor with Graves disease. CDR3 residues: CAGNCGQGESYEQYF. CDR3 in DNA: TGTGCCGGCAATTGCGGACAGGGAGAATCCTACGAGCAGTACTTC. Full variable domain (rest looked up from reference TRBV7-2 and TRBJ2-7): GAGVSQSPSNKVTEKGKDVELRCDPISGHTALYWYRQSLGQGLEFLIYFQGNSAPDKSGLPSDRFSAERTGGSVSTLTIQRTQQEDSAVYLCAGNCGQGESYEQYFGPGTRLTVT.